The clone carrying this T cell receptor (beta chain) was picked up a small number of times. Its antigen is not known. The entry originates in a study of identical twins. The authors used template switching to add a universal primer site and gave cDNA unique molecular identifiers. One entry per CDR3 protein, called by TCRdb with MiXCR from the 5' RACE reads. The data contain roughly 470,000 distinct CDR3 sequences, around an eighth of them singletons. Trimming cost V 4 bases and J 9 bases, with 10 bases left between them. Germline V CDR1 and CDR2: SNHLY, FYNNEI. The CDR3 consists of 12 residues. Study-wide results and caveats: Insertion counts were lower in abundant cord blood beta clonotypes, a trend that memory repertoires did not show.

These same records also appear under a second study, on yellow fever vaccine responses in identical twins.

The sample was CD4+ T cells sorted from blood. This receptor was obtained from a young woman in good health. This chain links TRBV2 with TRBJ1-5, with TRBD1 as a possible D gene (6 bases). CDR3 region: CASSGGAGPQHF. CDR3 coding DNA: TGTGCCAGCAGTGGGGGGGCTGGGCCCCAGCATTTT.